This TCR beta chain was profiled in a study of PD-1 blockade in classical Hodgkin lymphoma. Described time point: cycle 4 day 1 (C4D1), after five to seven weeks of nivolumab. Each patient's relapse followed autologous stem cell transplantation, and brentuximab vedotin exposure varied. The CDR3 is made up of 12 amino acids. The germline gives CDR1 SGHTA, CDR2 FQGNSA. Between the trimmed V and J ends, which lost 5 bases and 5 bases, there was a span of 9 bases. About this clone: Antigen unknown.

General observations from the study: The authors excluded patients who started nivolumab under 1 year after ASCT.

Sequenced by immunoSEQ multiplex PCR; TCRdb stores in-frame clones only, minus some. The repertoire includes tens of thousands of clones, roughly nine tenths of them detected once, and 2.5% to 3.5% sits in the top ten. This chain connects TRBV7-2 to TRBJ2-5, with a weak D call TRBD2 (5 bases). This receptor was obtained from a human donor with classical Hodgkin lymphoma. The sample in question was peripheral blood mononuclear cells (PBMCs), obtained before the fourth cycle of nivolumab. The CDR3 reads CASSRTGETQYF. The CDR3 nucleotides are TGTGCCAGCAGCCGGACTGGGGAGACCCAGTACTTC.